This T cell receptor (beta chain) was sequenced for a study of Ad26.COV2.S vaccination and SARS-CoV-2 variants. The V gene's germline CDR1 is SGHRS and CDR2 YFSETQ. CDR3 length: 15 amino acids. J lost 6 bases, V lost 4 bases, and 10 bases had no gene match. The method was immunoSEQ multiplex PCR; TCRdb's version includes in-frame clones alone and lacks a portion of them. The data contain about 400,000 clones, roughly 90% of them singletons. Treatment specified: some 19 received Ad26.COV2.S at low or high dose, single or two shots; about 5 received placebo; per-sample allocation not given. Samples analyzed were those drawn on day 63 after the first vaccine or placebo injection. Adults aged 18-55 years in Boston included the donor. The vaccine delivered Wuhan-strain SARS-CoV-2 spike through an Ad26 vector.

The receptor was derived from a person aged 18 to 59 who received the Ad26.COV2.S COVID-19 vaccine or a placebo. The chain recombines TRBV5-1 with TRBJ1-5; 7 nucleotides align to TRBD1. The sequenced sample was peripheral blood, obtained in a trial of Ad26.COV2.S vaccine versus placebo. The CDR3, as DNA: TGCGCCAGCAGCCCGCTGAGGGGGCCTGGTCAGCCCCAGCATTTT. It translates to CASSPLRGPGQPQHF.